A single sample gave rise to the 17 T cell receptor beta chains below, sequenced in a study of CD8+CD57+ T cells in acquired aplastic anemia. The template used for profiling TCR beta VDJ and CDR3 was genomic DNA. TCRdb redid the calling of the reads with MiXCR, one entry per CDR3 protein. The data contain around 430,000 distinct CDR3 sequences, around 30% of them seen just once; the ten biggest clones take up roughly 0.8%. Before being chosen for sequencing, patients had shown CD8+CD57+ cell expansion by flow cytometry. Sample: sorted CD4+, CD8+, or CD8+CD57+ T cells (not recorded which) from PBMCs. These TCRs come from a human donor with aplastic anemia.

There are many counts of this clonotype. CDR3 nucleotide sequence: TGTGCCAGCAGCTTGAACGGGCATGGTCAGCCCCAGCATTTT. Translating it yields CASSLNGHGQPQHF. The chain links TRBV5-6 to TRBJ1-5; D ambiguous. Germline assignment: CDR1 SGHDT and CDR2 YYEEEE. Trimming shortened V by 1 base and J by 6 bases, and 11 bases separated the two germline ends. The CDR3 spans 14 residues.

On this clonotype itself: This may come from a read error, since a much larger clone is one base off. The V call is TRBV7-2, the J call TRBJ1-1; no clear D gene. Per germline, CDR1 SGHTA and CDR2 FQGNSA. The ends were cut back, 5 bases at V and 5 bases at J, with 12 bases in the middle. This CDR3 contains 13 residues. The CDR3, as DNA: TGTGCCAGCAGCCCGCTCGTGGAGACTGAAGCTTTCTTT. Amino acids: CASSPLVETEAFF.

This clonotype turned up a few times. The CDR3 spells CASSFGGQGGDTQYF. The CDR3 nucleotides read TGTGCCAGCAGCTTTGGGGGACAGGGGGGAGATACGCAGTATTTT. This chain joins TRBV11-2 and TRBJ2-3, with 11 bases fitting TRBD1. V dropped 3 bases and J dropped 5; count of bases not matched to a gene: 4. The germline gives CDR1 SGHAT, CDR2 FQNNGV. This CDR3 is 15 amino acids long.

This clonotype was seen only a few times. The gene calls are TRBV5-1 and TRBJ2-5; tentative D call: TRBD1 (6 bases). Germline lookup yields CDR1 SGHRS and CDR2 YFSETQ. Trimming removed 4 bases at V and 0 bases at J, with 13 bases between. CDR3 length: 15 amino acids. The CDR3, as DNA: TGCGCCAGCAGCGCGCTGGGGGCGTACCAAGAGACCCAGTACTTC. Protein product: CASSALGAYQETQYF.

This clonotype was seen repeatedly, ten times or more. The gene calls are TRBV7-9 and TRBJ2-7; 7 positions match TRBD1. The CDR3 is 17 residues long. CDR1 and CDR2 from the germline V gene are SEHNR and FQNEAQ (reference sequence). The ends lost 1 base at V and 2 bases at J; junction bases unmatched: 11. The CDR3 DNA is TGTGCCAGCAGCTTAGGAGTGACCGGGACAGCACCCTACGAGCAGTACTTC. Translation gives CASSLGVTGTAPYEQYF. Full variable domain (remainder filled in from reference TRBV7-9 and TRBJ2-7): DTGVSQNPRHKITKRGQNVTFRCDPISEHNRLYWYRQTLGQGPEFLTYFQNEAQLEKSRLLSDRFSAERPKGSFSTLEIQRTEQGDSAMYLCASSLGVTGTAPYEQYFGPGTRLTVT.

This clonotype has only a few counts. For the CDR3, the DNA is TGTGCCAGCAGTGAAGACGGGGCGTCTAATGAAAAACTGTTTTTT. Translated: CASSEDGASNEKLFF. V is TRBV2 and J is TRBJ1-4; the D gene is possibly TRBD1 (5 bases). The CDR3 is 15 residues long. Trimming removed 1 base at V and 3 bases at J, with 9 bases between. Looked up from germline, CDR1 is SNHLY and CDR2 is FYNNEI.

This clonotype was counted many times. The rearrangement joins TRBV24-1 to TRBJ1-2; TRBD1 agrees at 9 bases. The V gene end was trimmed by 4 bases and the J gene end by 7 bases; junction bases not matched to a gene: 3. Germline V gene lookup returns CDR1 KGHDR and CDR2 SFDVKD. The CDR3 is 13 amino acids. The CDR3 reads CATSDPTGGGYTF. Written as DNA, the CDR3 is TGTGCCACCAGTGACCCGACAGGGGGTGGCTACACCTTC.

This clonotype was observed at least ten times. The DNA for the CDR3 is TGTGCCATCAGTGATCATAGCGGGAGGGCCGTTTCCTACGAGCAGTACTTC. Protein: CAISDHSGRAVSYEQYF. This chain uses TRBV10-3 with TRBJ2-7, with 11 bases matching TRBD2. CDR1 is ENHRY and CDR2 is SYGVKD in the germline V gene. The ends lost 3 bases at V and 1 base at J; junction bases unmatched: 8. The CDR3 contains 17 residues.

The chain uses TRBV20-1 and TRBJ1-1; TRBD1 is a possible D gene (5 bases). Trimming stripped 6 bases from V and 1 base from J, with 15 bases between. The CDR3 sequence is 14 residues long. Germline V gene sequence: CDR1 DFQATT, CDR2 SNEGSKA (reference sequence). The CDR3 DNA reads as TGCAGTGCGCCATATAACAGGAGGAACACTGAAGCTTTCTTT. Residues: CSAPYNRRNTEAFF.

This clonotype was counted a few times. The gene calls are TRBV6-2 or TRBV6-3 and TRBJ1-1; a possible D gene is TRBD1 (6 bases). The CDR3 consists of 15 residues. Trimming took off 5 bases at V and 1 base at J, with 14 bases between the two ends. Germline V lookup: CDR1 MNHEY, CDR2 SVGEGT. CDR3 in amino acids: CASSGWKGENTEAFF. In DNA form, the CDR3 reads TGTGCCAGCAGTGGGTGGAAGGGGGAGAACACTGAAGCTTTCTTT.

This clonotype was seen many times. This chain links TRBV4-2 with TRBJ1-2, with D possibly matching TRBD1 (6 bases). V shed 0 bases and J shed 4 bases, with 18 bases lying between them. This CDR3 has 17 residues. The germline V gene encodes CDR1 LGHNA and CDR2 YNFKEQ. This chain's CDR3 is CASSQELRQASVYGYTF. The CDR3 region has the DNA TGTGCCAGCAGCCAAGAGTTGCGACAGGCCTCGGTCTATGGCTACACCTTC.

The J gene is TRBJ2-1, the V gene TRBV2; D perhaps matches TRBD1 (5 bases). The CDR3 is 11 residues long. Germline-derived CDR1 and CDR2 are SNHLY and FYNNEI. The V end lost 6 bases, the J end lost 8 bases, and 8 bases lay between the germline ends. CDR3 DNA: TGTGCCAGCAGCGACAGCTATGAGCAGTTCTTC. It codes for CASSDSYEQFF.

This clonotype was seen ten or more times. J is TRBJ1-6 and V is TRBV2, with a tentative D call TRBD1 (6 bases). The germline V gene has CDR1 SNHLY and CDR2 FYNNEI. The CDR3 has 16 residues. V was trimmed by 6 bases and J by 4 bases, leaving 16 bases between them. The CDR3 is CASSLRGSGYNSPLHF. CDR3 nucleotide sequence: TGTGCCAGCAGCCTCAGGGGTAGCGGTTATAATTCACCCCTCCACTTT.

This clonotype was counted many times. The V call is TRBV7-2, the J call TRBJ2-3; D is ambiguous. CDR1 and CDR2 from the germline V gene are SGHTA and FQGNSA. This CDR3 spans 13 amino acids. V was pared by 3 bases and J by 4 bases, with 8 bases between. CDR3: CASSFVQSDTQYF. CDR3 DNA: TGTGCCAGCAGCTTTGTCCAGTCAGATACGCAGTATTTT.

This chain connects TRBV12-3 or TRBV12-4 to TRBJ1-3, with D uncertain. V lost 8 bases and J lost 0, with 8 bases in between. The CDR3 spans 13 residues. This CDR3 reads CASGASSGNTIYF. CDR3 nucleotide sequence: TGTGCCAGCGGAGCAAGCTCTGGAAACACCATATATTTT.

This clonotype was counted ten times or more. The chain is built from TRBV15 and TRBJ1-6, with D unresolved. V lost 0 bases, J lost 7 bases, and 10 bases lay in between. Germline assignment: CDR1 LNHNV and CDR2 YYDKDF (reference sequence). The CDR3 is made up of 15 amino acids. Written as DNA, the CDR3 is TGTGCCACCAGCAGAGAAGACCCCATGAATTCACCCCTCCACTTT. The encoded protein is CATSREDPMNSPLHF.

J is TRBJ1-2 and V is TRBV7-9; weak D call: TRBD1 (6 bases). The V gene's germline CDR1 is SEHNR and CDR2 FQNEAQ (reference sequence). V lost 3 bases and J lost 7, with 15 bases in between. This CDR3 has 14 residues. Written as DNA, the CDR3 is TGTGCCAGCAGCTTGAGGCAGGGGCCGTTTGGCTACACCTTC. This gives the protein CASSLRQGPFGYTF.